A single sample gave rise to the 14 T cell receptor beta chains below, sequenced in a study of cytomegalovirus exposure and HLA in healthy donors. Only in-frame clones appear in the TCRdb table, and some are missing; sequencing was by immunoSEQ multiplex PCR. The sample lists some 60,000 clones, just under 95% occurring once. The sequenced sample was PBMCs. These TCRs come from a man aged 18 to 29 in good health and CMV-seropositive.

This clone was detected only once. The rearrangement joins TRBV7-2 to TRBJ2-1; the D is unclear. V was shortened by 4 bases and J by 8 bases, with 12 bases between the two germline ends. CDR3 size: 13 residues. CDR1 and CDR2 (germline): SGHTA, FQGNSA. As DNA, the CDR3 is TGTGCCAGCAGCTCCAAGATTCGCGATGAGCAGTTCTTC. Its translation: CASSSKIRDEQFF.

The table lists this clone with a count of one. The rearrangement links TRBV6-1 to TRBJ2-7; D is possibly TRBD2 (5 bases). The CDR3 sequence is 15 residues long. The germline V gene encodes CDR1 MNHNS and CDR2 SASEGT. V shed 0 bases and J shed 2 bases, with 11 bases lying between them. DNA for the CDR3: TGTGCCAGCAGTGAAGCGAGGGATTCCCCCTACGAGCAGTACTTC. Translated: CASSEARDSPYEQYF.

The V gene is TRBV10-3, the J gene TRBJ2-2; 7 nucleotides line up with TRBD2. CDR1 ENHRY and CDR2 SYGVKD come from the germline V gene. This CDR3 comprises 15 residues. With 6 bases clipped from V and 3 bases from J, the junction kept 7 bases outside the gene matches. In DNA form, the CDR3 reads TGTGCCATCAGGGCCGGGGGGTTGGACACCGGGGAGCTGTTTTTT. This codes for CAIRAGGLDTGELFF.

In this sample, this clone turned up once. The V call is TRBV6-5, the J call TRBJ1-5; tentatively, D is TRBD1 (6 bases). In germline, CDR1 is MNHEY, CDR2 SVGAGI. V gave up 8 bases and J gave up 6 bases, with 20 bases separating them. The CDR3 runs to 15 residues. In DNA form, the CDR3 reads TGTGCCAGCCGCCCATTCAACAGGGCCCCTCAGCCCCAGCATTTT. Amino acid sequence: CASRPFNRAPQPQHF.

This clone occurred once. V gene TRBV28 combines with J gene TRBJ2-7; D possibly corresponds to TRBD1 (6 bases). The germline V gene has CDR1 MDHEN and CDR2 SYDVKM. The CDR3 totals 14 residues. With 8 bases removed from V and 2 bases from J, the gap between germline ends came to 16 bases. The CDR3 DNA reads as TGTGCCAGCGTTCCACAGGGCAGGGCCTACGAGCAGTACTTC. Protein sequence: CASVPQGRAYEQYF.

The chain recombines TRBV15 with TRBJ1-2, with D perhaps TRBD1 (5 bases). V was clipped by 5 bases and J by 5 bases, with 18 bases between them. There are 15 residues in the CDR3. CDR1 and CDR2 from the germline V gene are LNHNV and YYDKDF (reference sequence). CDR3: CATSFMGQGGYGYTF. The DNA for the CDR3 is TGTGCCACCAGCTTTATGGGCCAGGGTGGATATGGCTACACCTTC.

This clone has just one count. This rearrangement joins TRBV2 to TRBJ2-5; 8 nucleotides line up with TRBD1. The CDR3 loop spans 15 amino acids. V trimming: 1 base; J trimming: 2 bases; junction bases outside the gene matches: 3. Germline V CDR1 and CDR2: SNHLY, FYNNEI. DNA of the CDR3: TGTGCCAGCAGTGAAGGTGGACAGGGTCAAGAGACCCAGTACTTC. Translated: CASSEGGQGQETQYF.

This chain joins TRBV18 and TRBJ2-7; the D is unclear. The ends were cut back, 3 bases at V and 6 bases at J, with 18 bases in the middle. Germline V gene data show CDR1 as KGHSH and CDR2 as LQKENI. There are 15 residues in the CDR3. The CDR3: CASSPSRLAVAEQYF. The CDR3 DNA reads TGTGCCAGCTCACCTAGCCGTCTCGCCGTGGCCGAGCAGTACTTC.

The chain carries TRBV7-9 and TRBJ1-1; the D is unclear. V lost 5 bases, J lost 7 bases, and 8 bases lay in between. The CDR3 runs to 11 residues. Germline values: CDR1 SEHNR, CDR2 FQNEAQ (reference sequence). The CDR3 loop is CASSPGYEAFF. The CDR3 bases are TGTGCCAGCAGCCCGGGATATGAAGCTTTCTTT. The complete variable domain, with remaining parts taken from reference TRBV7-9 and TRBJ1-1, reads DTGVSQNPRHKITKRGQNVTFRCDPISEHNRLYWYRQTLGQGPEFLTYFQNEAQLEKSRLLSDRFSAERPKGSFSTLEIQRTEQGDSAMYLCASSPGYEAFFGQGTRLTVV.

The V gene is TRBV19, the J gene TRBJ1-4; D unresolved. The CDR3 is made up of 14 amino acids. Germline V CDR1 and CDR2: LNHDA, SQIVND (reference sequence). The V and J ends lost 10 bases and 4 bases respectively, with 16 bases between them. CDR3 in DNA: TGTGCCACGGGGAGTGAGGATATTAATGAAAAACTGTTTTTT. It specifies CATGSEDINEKLFF.

The V and J genes are TRBV5-1 and TRBJ2-1, with D perhaps matching TRBD1 (6 bases). Germline values: CDR1 SGHRS, CDR2 YFSETQ. V gave up 3 bases and J gave up 10 bases, with 11 bases separating them. This CDR3 region has 12 residues. The CDR3 region is CASSYQGREQFF. DNA of the CDR3: TGCGCCAGCAGCTACCAGGGGCGCGAGCAGTTCTTC.

V and J are TRBV30 and TRBJ2-5, with 10 nucleotides matching TRBD2. This CDR3 comprises 16 residues. The trim removed 3 bases at V and 5 bases at J, leaving 12 bases unmatched. Looked up from germline, CDR1 is GTSNPN and CDR2 is SVGIG (reference sequence). The CDR3 is CAWSLTGTSASETQYF. The CDR3 DNA sequence: TGTGCCTGGAGCCTAACCGGGACTAGCGCATCGGAGACCCAGTACTTC.

The chain joins TRBV28 to TRBJ1-5; a weak D match, TRBD1 (6 bases). Trimming shortened V by 5 bases and J by 7 bases, and 18 bases separated the two germline ends. The V gene's germline CDR1 is MDHEN and CDR2 SYDVKM. This CDR3 is 15 amino acids long. The CDR3 reads CASSTTLGGQQPQHF. In DNA, the CDR3 is TGTGCCAGCAGTACAACCTTAGGGGGTCAACAGCCCCAGCATTTT.

The chain links TRBV29-1 to TRBJ2-7, with 8 bases that match TRBD2. Germline CDR1 reads SQVTM; CDR2 reads ANQGSEA. Losses at the gene ends were 2 bases for V and 3 bases for J; bases not matched to a gene: 6. This CDR3 region has 14 residues. CDR3: CSVENQRGYYEQYF. The CDR3 DNA is TGCAGCGTTGAAAATCAGCGGGGGTACTACGAGCAGTACTTC.